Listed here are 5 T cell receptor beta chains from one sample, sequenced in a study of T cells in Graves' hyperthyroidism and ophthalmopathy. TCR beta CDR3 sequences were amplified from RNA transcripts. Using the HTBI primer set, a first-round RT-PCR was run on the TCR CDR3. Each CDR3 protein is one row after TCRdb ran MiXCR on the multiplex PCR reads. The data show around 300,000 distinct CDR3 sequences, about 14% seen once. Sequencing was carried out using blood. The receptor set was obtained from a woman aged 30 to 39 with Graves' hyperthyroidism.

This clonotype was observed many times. The CDR3 bases are TGTGCCAGCAGTTTCTCGTCGCGGAAGACACCCCAGCATTTT. Amino acid sequence: CASSFSSRKTPQHF. The chain carries TRBV28 and TRBJ1-5; D remains ambiguous. This CDR3 spans 14 amino acids. V lost 3 bases and J lost 10, with 16 bases in between. The germline gives CDR1 MDHEN, CDR2 SYDVKM.

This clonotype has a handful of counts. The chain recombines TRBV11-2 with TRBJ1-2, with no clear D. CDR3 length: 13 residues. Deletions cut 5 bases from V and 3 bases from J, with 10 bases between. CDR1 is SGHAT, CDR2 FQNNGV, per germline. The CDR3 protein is CASSPELYYGYTF. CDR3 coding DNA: TGTGCCAGCAGCCCGGAGCTTTACTATGGCTACACCTTC. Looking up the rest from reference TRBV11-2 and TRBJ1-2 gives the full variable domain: EAGVAQSPRYKIIEKRQSVAFWCNPISGHATLYWYQQILGQGPKLLIQFQNNGVVDDSQLPKDRFSAERLKGVDSTLKIQPAKLEDSAVYLCASSPELYYGYTFGSGTRLTVV.

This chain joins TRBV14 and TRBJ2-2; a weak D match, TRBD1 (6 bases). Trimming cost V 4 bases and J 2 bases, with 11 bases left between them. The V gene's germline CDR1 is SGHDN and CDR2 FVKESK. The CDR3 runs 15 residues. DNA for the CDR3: TGTGCCAGCAGCCCGAGGGACACCAACACCGGGGAGCTGTTTTTT. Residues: CASSPRDTNTGELFF.

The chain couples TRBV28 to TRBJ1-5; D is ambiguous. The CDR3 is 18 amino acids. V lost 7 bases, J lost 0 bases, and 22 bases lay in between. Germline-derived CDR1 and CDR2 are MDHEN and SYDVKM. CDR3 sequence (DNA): TGTGCCAGCAACTCCTTGCGGGCAGCCATTTATAGCAATCAGCCCCAGCATTTT. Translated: CASNSLRAAIYSNQPQHF.

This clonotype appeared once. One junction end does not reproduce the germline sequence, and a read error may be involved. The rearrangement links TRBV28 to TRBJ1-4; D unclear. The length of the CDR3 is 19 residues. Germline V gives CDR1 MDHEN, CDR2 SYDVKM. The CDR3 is CASSRNPRRAAATNEKLLF. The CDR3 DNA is TGTGCCAGCAGTCGAAACCCTAGGCGGGCAGCTGCAACTAATGAAAAACTGCTTTTT.